The T cell receptor beta chain under discussion was sequenced for a study of blood T cell repertoires in COVID-19. Study details: Spain, Italy and the United States supplied samples that represented acute and convalescent COVID-19.

TCRdb's copy holds only in-frame clones and misses some; the assay was immunoSEQ multiplex PCR. The sample lists 70,000 to 95,000 clones; 80% to 90% were seen once. The CDR3 runs to 15 residues. With V trimmed by 1 base and J by 5 bases, 6 bases remained unmatched. This TCR derives from a man in his fifties or sixties with COVID-19, enrolled during active disease. The chain links TRBV23-1 to TRBJ2-7, with TRBD2 identical over 9 bases. TRBV23-1 belongs to the ORF category, with a function that is uncertain. The sequenced sample was peripheral blood. Written as DNA, the CDR3 is TGCGCCAGCAGTCAATATGCGGGGGGGATCAACGAGCAGTACTTC. Protein: CASSQYAGGINEQYF.